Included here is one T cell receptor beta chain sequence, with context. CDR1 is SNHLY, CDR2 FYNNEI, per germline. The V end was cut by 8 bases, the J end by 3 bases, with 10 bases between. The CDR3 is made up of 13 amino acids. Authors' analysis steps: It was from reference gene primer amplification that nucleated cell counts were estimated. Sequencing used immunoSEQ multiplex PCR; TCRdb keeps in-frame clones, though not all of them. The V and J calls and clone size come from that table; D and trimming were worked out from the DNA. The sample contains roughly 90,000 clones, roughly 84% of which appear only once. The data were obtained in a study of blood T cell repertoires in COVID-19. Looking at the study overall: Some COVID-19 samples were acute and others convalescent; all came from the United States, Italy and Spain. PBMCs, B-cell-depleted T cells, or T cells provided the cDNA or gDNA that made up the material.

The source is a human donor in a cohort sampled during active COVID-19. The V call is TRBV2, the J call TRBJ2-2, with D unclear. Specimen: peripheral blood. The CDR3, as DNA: TGTGCCAGCTTCCAGTCCTACACCGGGGAGCTGTTTTTT. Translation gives CASFQSYTGELFF.